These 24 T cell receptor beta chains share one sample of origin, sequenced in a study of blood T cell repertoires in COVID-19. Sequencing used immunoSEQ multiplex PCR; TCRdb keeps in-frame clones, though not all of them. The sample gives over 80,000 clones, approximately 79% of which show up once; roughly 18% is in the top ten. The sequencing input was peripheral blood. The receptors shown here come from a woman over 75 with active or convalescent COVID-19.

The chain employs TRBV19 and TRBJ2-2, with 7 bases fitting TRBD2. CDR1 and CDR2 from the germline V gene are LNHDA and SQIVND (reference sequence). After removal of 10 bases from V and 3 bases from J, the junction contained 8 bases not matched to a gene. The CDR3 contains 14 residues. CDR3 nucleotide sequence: TGTGCCACCTGGTCAGCGGGGCACACCGGGGAGCTGTTTTTT. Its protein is CATWSAGHTGELFF. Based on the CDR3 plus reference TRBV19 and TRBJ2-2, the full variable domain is DGGITQSPKYLFRKEGQNVTLSCEQNLNHDAMYWYRQDPGQGLRLIYYSQIVNDFQKGDIAEGYSVSREKKESFPLTVTSAQKNPTAFYLCATWSAGHTGELFFGEGSRLTVL.

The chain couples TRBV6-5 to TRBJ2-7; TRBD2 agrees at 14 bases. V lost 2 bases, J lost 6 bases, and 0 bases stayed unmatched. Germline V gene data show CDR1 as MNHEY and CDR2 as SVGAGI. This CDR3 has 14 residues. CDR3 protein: CASSYGLAGGEQYF. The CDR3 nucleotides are TGTGCCAGCAGTTACGGACTAGCGGGAGGCGAGCAGTACTTC.

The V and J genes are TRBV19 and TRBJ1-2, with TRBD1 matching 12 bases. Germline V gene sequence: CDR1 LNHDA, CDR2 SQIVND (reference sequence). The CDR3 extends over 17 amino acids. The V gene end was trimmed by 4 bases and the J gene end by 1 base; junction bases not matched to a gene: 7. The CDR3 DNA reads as TGTGCCAGTAGTACCACCGGGACAGGGGGCCTTAACTATGGCTACACCTTC. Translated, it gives CASSTTGTGGLNYGYTF.

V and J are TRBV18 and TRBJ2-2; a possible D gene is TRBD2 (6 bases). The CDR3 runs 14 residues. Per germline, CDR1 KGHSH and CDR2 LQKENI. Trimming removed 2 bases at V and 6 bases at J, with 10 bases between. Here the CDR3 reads CASSPVPGAGELFF. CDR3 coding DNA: TGTGCCAGCTCACCAGTACCGGGAGCCGGGGAGCTGTTTTTT.

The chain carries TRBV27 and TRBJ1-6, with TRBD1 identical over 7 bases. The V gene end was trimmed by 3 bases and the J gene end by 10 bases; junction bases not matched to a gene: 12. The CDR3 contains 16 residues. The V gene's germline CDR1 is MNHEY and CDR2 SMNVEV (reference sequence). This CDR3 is CASSFRQGPSGSPLHF. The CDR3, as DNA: TGTGCCAGCAGTTTTCGACAGGGACCGTCGGGCTCACCCCTCCACTTT.

The CDR3 sequence: CASRRQGDSNYGYTF. The CDR3 region has the DNA TGTGCCAGCAGAAGACAGGGGGATAGTAACTATGGCTACACCTTC. V gene TRBV27 combines with J gene TRBJ1-2, with 9 nucleotides matching TRBD1. This CDR3 is built from 15 residues. CDR1 is MNHEY, CDR2 SMNVEV, per germline (reference sequence). Germline trimming cut 6 bases from V and 1 base from J; bases unmatched to any gene: 6.

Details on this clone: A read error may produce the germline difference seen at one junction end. In nucleotides, the CDR3 is TGTGCCAGCAGCTGGACAGGGTATGGCTACACCTTC. This gives the protein CASSWTGYGYTF. The chain uses TRBV5-1 and TRBJ1-2, with 8 bases lining up with TRBD1. The CDR3 runs to 12 residues. The germline gives CDR1 SGHRS, CDR2 YFSETQ.

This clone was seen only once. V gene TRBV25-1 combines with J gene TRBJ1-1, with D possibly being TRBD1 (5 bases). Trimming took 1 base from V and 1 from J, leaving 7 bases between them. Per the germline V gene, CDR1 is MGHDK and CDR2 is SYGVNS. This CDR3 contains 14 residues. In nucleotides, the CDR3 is TGTGCCAGCAGTGAATGGGGCGAGAACACTGAAGCTTTCTTT. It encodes CASSEWGENTEAFF.

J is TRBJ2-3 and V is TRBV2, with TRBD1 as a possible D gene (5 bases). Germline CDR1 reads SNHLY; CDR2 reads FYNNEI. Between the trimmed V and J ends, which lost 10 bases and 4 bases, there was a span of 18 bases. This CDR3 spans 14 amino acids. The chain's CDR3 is CATRRQLTADTQYF. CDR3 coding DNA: TGTGCCACCAGACGACAGCTCACAGCAGATACGCAGTATTTT.

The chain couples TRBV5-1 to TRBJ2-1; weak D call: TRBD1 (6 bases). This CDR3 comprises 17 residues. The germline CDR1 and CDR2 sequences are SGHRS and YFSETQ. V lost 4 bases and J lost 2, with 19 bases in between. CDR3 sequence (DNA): TGCGCCAGCAGCCCGGGGCCGGGACAAAACGCCTACAATGAGCAGTTCTTC. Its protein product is CASSPGPGQNAYNEQFF.

CDR3 sequence reads: CASSQDHLTGGPGYNEQFF. The CDR3 DNA follows: TGTGCCAGCAGCCAAGATCATTTAACGGGAGGGCCTGGGTACAATGAGCAGTTCTTC. V is TRBV4-2 and J is TRBJ2-1; 8 positions agree with TRBD2. Germline lookup yields CDR1 LGHNA and CDR2 YNFKEQ. V shed 0 bases and J 4 bases; nucleotides not matched to a gene: 14. The CDR3 consists of 19 residues.

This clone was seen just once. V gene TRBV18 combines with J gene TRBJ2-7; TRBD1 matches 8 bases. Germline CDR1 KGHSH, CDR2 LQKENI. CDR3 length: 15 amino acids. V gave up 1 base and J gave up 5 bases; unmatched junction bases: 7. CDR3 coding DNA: TGTGCCAGCTCACCACTAGGACAGGGCGTAGACGAGCAGTACTTC. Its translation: CASSPLGQGVDEQYF.

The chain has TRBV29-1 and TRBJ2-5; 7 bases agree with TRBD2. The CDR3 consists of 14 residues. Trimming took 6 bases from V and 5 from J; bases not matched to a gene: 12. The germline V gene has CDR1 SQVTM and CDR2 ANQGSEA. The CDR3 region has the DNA TGCAGCGTGAGTCCAAGACTAGCTTCTGAGACCCAGTACTTC. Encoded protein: CSVSPRLASETQYF.

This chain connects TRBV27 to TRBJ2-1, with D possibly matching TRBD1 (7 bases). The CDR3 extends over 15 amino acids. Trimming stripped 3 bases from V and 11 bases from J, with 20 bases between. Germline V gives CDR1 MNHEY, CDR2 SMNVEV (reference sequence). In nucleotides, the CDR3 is TGTGCCAGCAGTTTGCGGGACAGAGGGGGTGAGAAGCAGTTCTTC. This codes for CASSLRDRGGEKQFF.

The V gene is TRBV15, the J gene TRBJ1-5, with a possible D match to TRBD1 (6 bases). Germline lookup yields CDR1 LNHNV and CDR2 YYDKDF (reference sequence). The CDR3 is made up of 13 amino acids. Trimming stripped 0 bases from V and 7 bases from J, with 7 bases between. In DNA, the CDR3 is TGTGCCACCAGCAGAGAGGGGACACAGCCCCAGCATTTT. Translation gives CATSREGTQPQHF.

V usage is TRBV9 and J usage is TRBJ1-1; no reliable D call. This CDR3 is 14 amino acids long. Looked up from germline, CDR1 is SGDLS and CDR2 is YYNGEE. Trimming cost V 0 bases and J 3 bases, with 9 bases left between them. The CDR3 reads CASSVGGSHTEAFF. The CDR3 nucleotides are TGTGCCAGCAGCGTAGGCGGTTCACACACTGAAGCTTTCTTT.

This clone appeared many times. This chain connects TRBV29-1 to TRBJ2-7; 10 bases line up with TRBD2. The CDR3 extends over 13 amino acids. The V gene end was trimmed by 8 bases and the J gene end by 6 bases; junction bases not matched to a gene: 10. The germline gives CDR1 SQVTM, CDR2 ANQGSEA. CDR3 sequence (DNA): TGCAGCTCTTCCGGGACTAGCGTCGGCGAGCAGTACTTC. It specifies CSSSGTSVGEQYF.

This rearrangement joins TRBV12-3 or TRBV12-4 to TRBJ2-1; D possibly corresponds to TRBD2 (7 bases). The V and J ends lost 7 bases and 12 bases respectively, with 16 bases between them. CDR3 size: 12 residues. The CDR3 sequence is CASNPGGGGQFF. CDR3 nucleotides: TGTGCCAGCAATCCGGGGGGCGGAGGGCAGTTCTTC.

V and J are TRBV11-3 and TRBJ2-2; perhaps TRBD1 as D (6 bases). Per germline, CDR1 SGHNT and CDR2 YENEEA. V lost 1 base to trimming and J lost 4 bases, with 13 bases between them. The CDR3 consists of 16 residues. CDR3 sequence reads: CASSLVSGGGTGELFF. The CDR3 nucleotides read TGTGCCAGCAGCTTAGTTTCTGGGGGCGGCACCGGGGAGCTGTTTTTT.

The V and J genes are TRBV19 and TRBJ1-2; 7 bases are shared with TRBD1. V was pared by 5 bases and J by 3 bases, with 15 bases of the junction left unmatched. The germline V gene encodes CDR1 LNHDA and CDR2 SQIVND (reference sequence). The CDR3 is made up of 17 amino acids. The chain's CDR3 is CASSLNRGGRGDYGYTF. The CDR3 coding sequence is TGTGCCAGTAGTCTAAACAGAGGGGGCAGGGGTGACTATGGCTACACCTTC.

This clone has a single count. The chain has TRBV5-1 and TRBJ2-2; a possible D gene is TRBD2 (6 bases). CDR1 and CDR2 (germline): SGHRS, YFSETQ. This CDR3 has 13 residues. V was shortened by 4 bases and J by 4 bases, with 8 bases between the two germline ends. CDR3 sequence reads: CASSNGGTGELFF. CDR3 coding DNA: TGCGCCAGCAGCAACGGGGGCACCGGGGAGCTGTTTTTT. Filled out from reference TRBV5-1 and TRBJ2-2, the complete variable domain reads KAGVTQTPRYLIKTRGQQVTLSCSPISGHRSVSWYQQTPGQGLQFLFEYFSETQRNKGNFPGRFSGRQFSNSRSEMNVSTLELGDSALYLCASSNGGTGELFFGEGSRLTVL.

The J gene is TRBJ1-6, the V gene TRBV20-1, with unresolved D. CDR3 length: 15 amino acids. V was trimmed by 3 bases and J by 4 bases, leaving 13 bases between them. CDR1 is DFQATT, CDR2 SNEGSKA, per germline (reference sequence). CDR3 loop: CSASEAVPYNSPLHF. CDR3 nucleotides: TGCAGTGCTAGTGAGGCAGTTCCTTATAATTCACCCCTCCACTTT.

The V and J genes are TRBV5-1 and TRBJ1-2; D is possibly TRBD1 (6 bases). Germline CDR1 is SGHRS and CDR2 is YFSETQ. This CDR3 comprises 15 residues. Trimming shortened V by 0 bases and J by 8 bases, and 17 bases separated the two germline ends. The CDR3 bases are TGCGCCAGCAGCTTGGGGGACATGAGAGGTGAAGGCTACACCTTC. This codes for CASSLGDMRGEGYTF.

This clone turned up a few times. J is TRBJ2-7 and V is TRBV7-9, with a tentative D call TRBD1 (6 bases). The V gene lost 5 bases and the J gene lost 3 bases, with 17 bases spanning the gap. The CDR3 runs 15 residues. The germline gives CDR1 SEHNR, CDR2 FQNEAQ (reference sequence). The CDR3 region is CASSRFPGVGYEQYF. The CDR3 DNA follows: TGTGCCAGCAGCCGATTCCCAGGGGTAGGCTACGAGCAGTACTTC.